These 22 T cell receptor beta chains originate from one sample sequenced in a study of OX40 agonist ivuxolimab in advanced cancers. The data were produced by immunoSEQ multiplex PCR, yet TCRdb's version contains in-frame clones alone and is incomplete. Among roughly 60,000 clones listed, about 93% were seen once. Sequencing was performed on CD4+ or CD8+ T cells sorted from blood, taken in a trial of the OX40 agonist ivuxolimab. Receptors were obtained from an adult with an advanced solid tumor such as melanoma, head and neck, liver or kidney cancer.

The V and J genes are TRBV28 and TRBJ1-1, with TRBD1 matching 7 bases. Germline V gene sequence: CDR1 MDHEN, CDR2 SYDVKM. V gave up 8 bases and J gave up 5 bases; unmatched junction bases: 11. This CDR3 has 14 amino acids. This CDR3 is CASEGAGFGTEAFF. Written as DNA, the CDR3 is TGTGCCAGCGAGGGGGCGGGGTTTGGGACTGAAGCTTTCTTT. Full variable domain (missing parts from reference TRBV28 and TRBJ1-1): DVKVTQSSRYLVKRTGEKVFLECVQDMDHENMFWYRQDPGLGLRLIYFSYDVKMKEKGDIPEGYSVSREKKERFSLILESASTNQTSMYLCASEGAGFGTEAFFGQGTRLTVV.

This sequence joins TRBV4-3 and TRBJ2-3; 9 bases line up with TRBD2. CDR1 and CDR2 (germline): LGHNA, YSLEER. CDR3 length: 16 residues. Losses at the gene ends were 4 bases for V and 3 bases for J; bases not matched to a gene: 8. In DNA form, the CDR3 reads TGCGCCAGCAGCCTCGTAGCGGGAGCATTTACAGATACGCAGTATTTT. This sequence encodes CASSLVAGAFTDTQYF.

The chain employs TRBV5-6 and TRBJ1-2; TRBD1 matches 7 bases. V gave up 2 bases and J gave up 3 bases; unmatched junction bases: 4. From germline, CDR1 is SGHDT and CDR2 YYEEEE. The CDR3 consists of 14 residues. CDR3 in DNA: TGTGCCAGCAGCTTTCGACAGGGCGACTATGGCTACACCTTC. Its protein is CASSFRQGDYGYTF.

V gene TRBV6-5 combines with J gene TRBJ2-3; the D is unclear. V was shortened by 7 bases and J by 4 bases, with 18 bases between the two germline ends. Germline CDR1 and CDR2: MNHEY and SVGAGI. This CDR3 region has 15 residues. CDR3 residues: CASTFAPSAPDTQYF. The CDR3 DNA sequence: TGTGCCAGCACCTTTGCCCCATCAGCGCCAGATACGCAGTATTTT.

The rearrangement uses TRBV29-1 and TRBJ2-3, with TRBD2 matching over 13 bases. With 7 bases clipped from V and 4 bases from J, the junction kept 5 bases outside the gene matches. This CDR3 spans 14 amino acids. CDR1 and CDR2 (germline): SQVTM, ANQGSEA. The CDR3 loop reads CSGTSGSRADTQYF. The CDR3 region has the DNA TGCAGCGGGACTAGCGGGAGTAGGGCAGATACGCAGTATTTT.

The chain employs TRBV10-3 and TRBJ1-2; perhaps TRBD1 as D (6 bases). The CDR3 is made up of 15 amino acids. Trimming took off 3 bases at V and 2 bases at J, with 13 bases between the two ends. Germline V gene sequence: CDR1 ENHRY, CDR2 SYGVKD. DNA of the CDR3: TGTGCCATCAGTGAAGGACAGATTTTAAACTATGGCTACACCTTC. This translates into CAISEGQILNYGYTF.

The V and J genes are TRBV9 and TRBJ2-7; D possibly corresponds to TRBD2 (6 bases). The CDR3 contains 13 residues. The V end was cut by 3 bases, the J end by 1 base, with 8 bases between. CDR1 is SGDLS, CDR2 YYNGEE, per germline. The CDR3 loop reads CASSEGLSYEQYF. For the CDR3, the DNA is TGTGCCAGCAGCGAGGGACTTTCCTACGAGCAGTACTTC.

The J gene is TRBJ2-4, the V gene TRBV4-1; TRBD2 aligns across 11 bases. Trimming removed 8 bases from V and 5 bases from J; junction bases left unmatched: 8. The germline V gene has CDR1 MGHRA and CDR2 YSYEKL. CDR3 length: 15 amino acids. CDR3 coding DNA: TGCGCCAGCCAAGGAATAGCGGGAGGGGAAAACATTCAGTACTTC. Translating gives CASQGIAGGENIQYF.

The V call is TRBV2, the J call TRBJ1-3; the D gene is possibly TRBD1 (6 bases). Trimming removed 6 bases at V and 2 bases at J, with 14 bases between. This CDR3 comprises 15 residues. In germline, CDR1 is SNHLY, CDR2 FYNNEI. CDR3 amino acids: CASRTRGVAGNTIYF. CDR3 nucleotide sequence: TGTGCCAGCAGGACGAGGGGGGTAGCTGGAAACACCATATATTTT. Looking up the rest from reference TRBV2 and TRBJ1-3 gives the full variable domain: EPEVTQTPSHQVTQMGQEVILRCVPISNHLYFYWYRQILGQKVEFLVSFYNNEISEKSEIFDDQFSVERPDGSNFTLKIRSTKLEDSAMYFCASRTRGVAGNTIYFGEGSWLTVV.

The chain employs TRBV4-2 and TRBJ2-5; D assignment may be TRBD1 or TRBD2 (5 bases each). The V gene lost 4 bases and the J gene lost 5 bases, with 14 bases spanning the gap. This CDR3 is built from 14 residues. Germline V lookup: CDR1 LGHNA, CDR2 YNFKEQ. The CDR3 coding sequence is TGTGCCAGCAGCCCCCCGGGGCGAGGGGAGACCCAGTACTTC. This codes for CASSPPGRGETQYF.

V usage is TRBV10-1 and J usage is TRBJ2-2, with D unclear. The CDR3 totals 13 residues. V was pared by 8 bases and J by 2 bases, with 9 bases between. CDR1 is WNHNN, CDR2 SYGVQD, per germline (reference sequence). The CDR3 DNA is TGCGCCAGCGGATCCAAAAACACCGGGGAGCTGTTTTTT. Its translation: CASGSKNTGELFF.

The V gene is TRBV6-5, the J gene TRBJ2-1; 13 bases line up with TRBD2. CDR1 is MNHEY and CDR2 is SVGAGI in the germline V gene. CDR3 length: 15 amino acids. With 6 bases clipped from V and 6 bases from J, the junction kept 5 bases outside the gene matches. This chain's CDR3 is CASRSTSGRANEQFF. The CDR3 nucleotides are TGTGCCAGCAGATCCACTAGCGGGAGGGCCAATGAGCAGTTCTTC.

This clone has a single count. This sequence joins TRBV4-3 and TRBJ2-2; 11 bases agree with TRBD2. This CDR3 comprises 19 residues. The V and J ends lost 1 base and 4 bases, in that order; junction bases with no gene match: 11. Germline V gene sequence: CDR1 LGHNA, CDR2 YSLEER. CDR3 in DNA: TGCGCCAGCAGCCAAGGGCCTAGCGGGAGGCTGGTGGTCACCGGGGAGCTGTTTTTT. This translates into CASSQGPSGRLVVTGELFF.

This chain connects TRBV28 to TRBJ2-1; D not resolved. There are 13 residues in the CDR3. Trimming shortened V by 8 bases and J by 4 bases, and 12 bases separated the two germline ends. The germline V gene encodes CDR1 MDHEN and CDR2 SYDVKM. The CDR3 DNA reads as TGTGCCAGCGAATATCTAGGATACAATGAGCAGTTCTTC. This sequence encodes CASEYLGYNEQFF.

V is TRBV29-1 and J is TRBJ2-7; 14 bases agree with TRBD2. The CDR3 spans 16 residues. Germline-derived CDR1 and CDR2 are SQVTM and ANQGSEA. The V and J ends lost 0 bases and 2 bases, in that order; junction bases with no gene match: 3. CDR3 sequence: CSVEDPGLAGAYEQYF. The CDR3 bases are TGCAGCGTTGAAGATCCGGGACTAGCGGGAGCCTACGAGCAGTACTTC.

This rearrangement joins TRBV4-1 to TRBJ2-1; 7 bases are shared with TRBD2. The CDR3 totals 14 residues. V was pared by 3 bases and J by 8 bases, with 7 bases of the junction left unmatched. Germline V CDR1 and CDR2: MGHRA, YSYEKL. Written as DNA, the CDR3 is TGCGCCAGCAGCCAGGGGAGGGCGGGAGATGAGCAGTTCTTC. Protein product: CASSQGRAGDEQFF.

The rearrangement links TRBV19 to TRBJ1-1; D perhaps matches TRBD1 (5 bases). Germline CDR1 LNHDA, CDR2 SQIVND (reference sequence). V lost 1 base, J lost 4 bases, and 10 bases lay in between. This CDR3 contains 14 residues. CDR3 nucleotide sequence: TGTGCCAGTAGTATAGGTTCAGGGTTCACTGAAGCTTTCTTT. Protein product: CASSIGSGFTEAFF.

The chain employs TRBV30 and TRBJ2-7, with TRBD1 matching over 9 bases. Germline trimming cut 5 bases from V and 6 bases from J; bases unmatched to any gene: 5. CDR3 length: 12 amino acids. CDR1 is GTSNPN, CDR2 SVGIG, per germline (reference sequence). The CDR3 loop is CAWGDRGVEQYF. For the CDR3, the DNA is TGTGCCTGGGGAGACAGGGGGGTCGAGCAGTACTTC.

The rearrangement joins TRBV7-9 to TRBJ2-5, with D maybe TRBD1 (6 bases). This CDR3 is 15 amino acids long. CDR1 and CDR2 from the germline V gene are SEHNR and FQNEAQ (reference sequence). The ends were cut back, 5 bases at V and 2 bases at J, with 15 bases in the middle. CDR3 coding DNA: TGTGCCAGCAGCCCCGAAGAACAGGGTCAAGAGACCCAGTACTTC. Amino acid sequence: CASSPEEQGQETQYF.

The genes are TRBV5-1 and TRBJ1-3; D unclear. Deletions cut 0 bases from V and 7 bases from J, with 14 bases between. Per germline, CDR1 SGHRS and CDR2 YFSETQ. This CDR3 has 15 amino acids. The CDR3 sequence: CASSLDVVNGNTIYF. In nucleotides, the CDR3 is TGCGCCAGCAGCTTGGATGTTGTTAATGGTAACACCATATATTTT.

The CDR3 sequence is CASSQGTSANTGELFF. CDR3 sequence (DNA): TGCGCCAGCAGCCAAGGGACTAGCGCGAACACCGGGGAGCTGTTTTTT. The gene calls are TRBV4-1 and TRBJ2-2, with 9 bases identical to TRBD2. The CDR3 loop spans 16 amino acids. Germline V gene lookup returns CDR1 MGHRA and CDR2 YSYEKL. Germline trimming cut 1 base from V and 0 bases from J; bases unmatched to any gene: 0.

This chain links TRBV19 with TRBJ2-7; D uncertain. CDR3 size: 13 residues. Germline CDR1 reads LNHDA; CDR2 reads SQIVND (reference sequence). The germline V and J ends were trimmed by 0 bases and 3 bases, with 6 bases remaining between them. The CDR3 spells CASSIDRDYEQYF. CDR3 DNA sequence: TGTGCCAGTAGTATAGACAGAGACTACGAGCAGTACTTC.